This TCR beta chain is drawn from a study of blood T cell repertoires in COVID-19. Method: immunoSEQ multiplex PCR; TCRdb's copy keeps in-frame clones and lacks some. The sample records about 40,000 clones, 85% to 90% being singletons. Germline V CDR1 and CDR2: SEHNR, FQNEAQ (reference sequence). This CDR3 region has 15 residues. Trimming took 5 bases from V and 1 from J; bases not matched to a gene: 8. Specimen: peripheral blood. This clonotype was sampled from a man aged 70 or older with acute or convalescent COVID-19. The V and J genes are TRBV7-9 and TRBJ2-7; 7 nucleotides match TRBD1. The chain's CDR3 is CASSPRTGFSYEQYF. The CDR3 coding sequence is TGTGCCAGCAGCCCCAGGACAGGTTTTTCCTACGAGCAGTACTTC.